Listed here are 5 T cell receptor beta chains from one sample, sequenced in a study of blood T cell repertoires in COVID-19. TCRdb's table, derived via immunoSEQ multiplex PCR, lists solely in-frame clones and lacks some. The sample gives around 260,000 clones, around 90% of which show up once; less than 1% is in the top ten. The sequenced material came from peripheral blood. Receptors originate from a woman aged 40 to 50 who had recovered from COVID-19.

This chain uses TRBV5-8 with TRBJ1-2; D remains ambiguous. V was shortened by 3 bases and J by 7 bases, with 10 bases between the two germline ends. CDR1 SGHTS and CDR2 YDEGEE come from the germline V gene. This CDR3 is 12 amino acids long. The CDR3 here is CASSWRAGGYTF. CDR3 DNA: TGTGCCAGCAGCTGGCGGGCTGGTGGCTACACCTTC.

This clone was counted only a few times. This sample includes further DNA sequences coding for the same CDR3. This chain connects TRBV27 to TRBJ1-4, with D possibly TRBD1 on 6 matching bases. This CDR3 region has 13 residues. V lost 5 bases, J lost 7 bases, and 11 bases lay in between. Germline assignment: CDR1 MNHEY and CDR2 SMNVEV (reference sequence). As DNA, the CDR3 is TGTGCCAGCAGTCCGAGGACAGTTGAAAAACTGTTTTTT. It codes for CASSPRTVEKLFF.

The chain combines TRBV19 with TRBJ2-3; D gene uncertain. Germline V CDR1 and CDR2: LNHDA, SQIVND (reference sequence). This CDR3 contains 15 residues. V dropped 5 bases and J dropped 4 bases, with 16 bases sitting between them. The CDR3 nucleotides read TGTGCCAGTAGTGAGGAGAGAGTGATGGCAGATACGCAGTATTTT. As protein: CASSEERVMADTQYF.

The genes are TRBV7-9 and TRBJ2-1; D gene ambiguous. Trimming stripped 1 base from V and 5 bases from J, with 3 bases between. The CDR3 has 12 amino acids. Germline values: CDR1 SEHNR, CDR2 FQNEAQ (reference sequence). The CDR3 loop is CASSLGHNEQFF. In nucleotides, the CDR3 is TGTGCCAGCAGCTTAGGGCACAATGAGCAGTTCTTC. The variable domain in full, completed from reference TRBV7-9 and TRBJ2-1, reads DTGVSQNPRHKITKRGQNVTFRCDPISEHNRLYWYRQTLGQGPEFLTYFQNEAQLEKSRLLSDRFSAERPKGSFSTLEIQRTEQGDSAMYLCASSLGHNEQFFGPGTRLTVL.

This sequence joins TRBV11-2 and TRBJ1-6; D is possibly TRBD1 (6 bases). V was clipped by 5 bases and J by 9 bases, with 17 bases between them. The CDR3 runs 15 residues. CDR1 is SGHAT, CDR2 FQNNGV, per germline. The CDR3 coding sequence is TGTGCCAGCAGCCTTAGCGGGGGCTGGAGTTCACCCCTCCACTTT. This sequence encodes CASSLSGGWSSPLHF.